This T cell receptor (beta chain) was observed in a study of blood T cells in healthy people across ages. CDR1 is SQVTM, CDR2 ANQGSEA, per germline. CDR3 size: 12 residues. Trimming at V came to 4 bases and at J to 8 bases, leaving 7 bases not matched to a gene. PCR was performed a second time for roughly 7 to 12 cycles using a sample-barcoded 5' primer and a J-beta primer mix. One entry per CDR3 protein, called by TCRdb with MiXCR from the 5' RACE reads. The repertoire holds about 780,000 distinct CDR3 sequences, with 20% to 30% as singletons. Every sample yielded at least 6.5 million isolated PBMCs. Samples each had at least 5.5 micrograms of total RNA extracted. The same sample was also studied in work on T cells of mothers and their children. That work adds: Each donor was one of three healthy Caucasian mothers or one of their six children. Among related mother-child pairs, overlap was slightly higher than in unrelated pairs, though not significantly.

This clonotype originated in a boy between 10 and 17 years old in good health. The chain is built from TRBV29-1 and TRBJ1-2; 7 bases line up with TRBD1. The sequencing input was blood. In nucleotides, the CDR3 is TGCAGCGTTGTAGAGGGGGCAGGAGGCTACACCTTC. Translating gives CSVVEGAGGYTF.